The next 2 T cell receptor beta chains were all read from a single sample in a study of blood T cell repertoires in COVID-19. The table came from immunoSEQ multiplex PCR; TCRdb's copy has only in-frame clones and leaves some out. The data hold some 88,000 clones, with 90% to 95% observed a single time. What was sequenced was peripheral blood. Receptor source: a human donor with active COVID-19. The donor label of this sample is uncertain.

This clone showed up just once. V gene TRBV6-6 combines with J gene TRBJ1-3, with a weak D call TRBD1 (6 bases). This CDR3 contains 14 residues. V gave up 6 bases and J gave up 0 bases, with 9 bases separating them. The germline V gene has CDR1 MNHNY and CDR2 SVGAGI (reference sequence). CDR3 protein: CASRARGSGNTIYF. CDR3 DNA: TGTGCCAGCAGAGCCAGGGGCTCTGGAAACACCATATATTTT.

V gene TRBV19 combines with J gene TRBJ1-1, with D perhaps TRBD1 (5 bases). The germline V gene has CDR1 LNHDA and CDR2 SQIVND (reference sequence). CDR3 length: 14 amino acids. V lost 3 bases and J 8 bases, leaving 16 bases between the germline ends. The CDR3 is CASSIKGGAFEAFF. The CDR3 DNA follows: TGTGCCAGTAGTATTAAGGGAGGGGCCTTCGAAGCTTTCTTT.